The T cell receptor beta chain under discussion was sequenced for a study of spatial heterogeneity in lung cancer. As for the study in general: In tumor regions TCR transcript counts correlated strongly with a matched bulk RNA-seq T cell module score. The average appearance count of each unique TCR and UMI combination in raw reads was more than 9.5. Study-level results: It was found that expanded intratumoral alpha and beta TCR counts tracked tumor mutation counts.

From the 5' RACE reads, TCRdb called clonotypes with MiXCR, one entry per CDR3 protein. The sample lists 6,000 or so distinct CDR3 sequences, roughly a sixth occurring once. The germline V and J ends were trimmed by 0 bases and 5 bases, with 6 bases remaining between them. The CDR3 runs 13 residues. CDR1 is SGHKS and CDR2 is YYEKEE in the germline V gene (reference sequence). Regarding time point: sample taken at primary tumor resection. Samples were obtained from some 72 donors, all untreated early-stage non-small cell lung cancer patients. From tumor, nontumor lung or frozen PBMC, whole RNA was taken unsorted for sequencing. This clonotype appeared a few times. Its antigen is undetermined.

This rearrangement joins TRBV5-5 to TRBJ1-5; D gene uncertain. The sequence came from a male donor with early-stage non-small cell lung cancer. The material was lung tumor tissue, obtained at surgery. CDR3 loop: CASSLDGHQPQHF. CDR3 DNA: TGTGCCAGCAGCTTGGACGGACATCAGCCCCAGCATTTT. Full variable domain (remainder filled in from reference TRBV5-5 and TRBJ1-5): DAGVTQSPTHLIKTRGQQVTLRCSPISGHKSVSWYQQVLGQGPQFIFQYYEKEERGRGNFPDRFSARQFPNYSSELNVNALLLGDSALYLCASSLDGHQPQHFGDGTRLSIL.